This TCR beta chain was recorded in a study of blood T cell repertoires in COVID-19. This clone turned up a few times. Residents of approximately 25 US areas, aged about 18 to 89 years, made up the participants. Participants' reported clinical history set cohort assignment. Cohort 3 donors counted as recovered after two negative PCRs, clearance, or resolved symptoms. This CDR3 region has 16 residues. With 0 bases removed from V and 7 bases from J, the gap between germline ends came to 18 bases. CDR1 LGHNA and CDR2 YSLEER come from the germline V gene. Source study methods: Amplification of reference gene primers provided the estimated nucleated cell counts. Measured with immunoSEQ multiplex PCR; TCRdb has only the in-frame clones, and not every one. The DNA gave D and trimming, while V, J and clone size come from that table. The sample carries fewer than 350,000 clones, 85% recorded once.

The chain recombines TRBV4-3 with TRBJ2-5; D may be TRBD1 (5 bases). Sequenced material: PBMCs or T cells enriched from blood (not recorded which). The origin of this receptor is a woman in her forties or fifties who had recovered from COVID-19. CDR3: CASSQDWIEGVGTQYF. The CDR3 bases are TGCGCCAGCAGCCAAGATTGGATAGAAGGGGTCGGGACCCAGTACTTC.